Shown below are 18 T cell receptor beta chains from a single sample sequenced in a study of technical replicates of blood from several donors. The method was immunoSEQ multiplex PCR; TCRdb's version includes in-frame clones alone and lacks a portion of them. The sample includes 15,000 to 20,000 clones, 87% of them seen just once. The sequencing sample was made of PBMCs. These receptors came from a human donor in good health.

The chain carries TRBV14 and TRBJ2-7, with 7 bases that match TRBD1. In germline, CDR1 is SGHDN, CDR2 FVKESK. This CDR3 spans 14 amino acids. Unmatched junction bases numbered 6, after V lost 4 bases and J lost 3 bases. In DNA, the CDR3 is TGTGCCAGCAGCCGCCCAGGGGGTGGCTACGAGCAGTACTTC. Its protein is CASSRPGGGYEQYF. The full variable domain, in which reference TRBV14 and TRBJ2-7 provide the parts outside the CDR3, is EAGVTQFPSHSVIEKGQTVTLRCDPISGHDNLYWYRRVMGKEIKFLLHFVKESKQDESGMPNNRFLAERTGGTYSTLKVQPAELEDSGVYFCASSRPGGGYEQYFGPGTRLTVT.

J is TRBJ2-7 and V is TRBV7-3; 8 positions match TRBD1. The junction had 7 bases not matched to a gene; V was cut back by 4 bases and J by 2 bases. Germline-derived CDR1 and CDR2 are SGHTA and FQGTGA. The CDR3 contains 15 residues. CDR3: CASSSGTGHPYEQYF. CDR3 coding DNA: TGTGCCAGCAGCTCGGGGACAGGACATCCCTACGAGCAGTACTTC.

This clone was detected only a few times. J is TRBJ2-1 and V is TRBV27, with 9 bases matching TRBD2. The germline V gene has CDR1 MNHEY and CDR2 SMNVEV (reference sequence). Unmatched junction bases numbered 6, after V lost 7 bases and J lost 2 bases. This CDR3 is built from 15 residues. In DNA form, the CDR3 reads TGTGCCAGCACCCGAGCGGGAGGAACCTACAATGAGCAGTTCTTC. It is translated as CASTRAGGTYNEQFF.

This rearrangement joins TRBV5-6 to TRBJ2-2, with D possibly matching TRBD1 (5 bases). V was cut by 4 bases and J by 4 bases, with 14 bases left in between. Germline values: CDR1 SGHDT, CDR2 YYEEEE. The CDR3 has 15 residues. CDR3 sequence (DNA): TGTGCCAGCAGCCGACTGCCCCAGGGCACCGGGGAGCTGTTTTTT. It codes for CASSRLPQGTGELFF.

This chain connects TRBV9 to TRBJ2-5; 9 bases fit TRBD2. V was pared by 3 bases and J by 7 bases, with 7 bases of the junction left unmatched. This CDR3 region has 14 residues. Germline V CDR1 and CDR2: SGDLS, YYNGEE. In DNA, the CDR3 is TGTGCCAGCAGCGGGACTAGCGAAAGCGGGACCCAGTACTTC. Its translation: CASSGTSESGTQYF.

The rearrangement joins TRBV5-5 to TRBJ2-2; 8 bases match TRBD1. The CDR3 runs 15 residues. Germline assignment: CDR1 SGHKS and CDR2 YYEKEE (reference sequence). V trimming: 4 bases; J trimming: 0 bases; junction bases outside the gene matches: 2. The CDR3 DNA is TGTGCCAGCAGCGGGGGACAGGCGAACACCGGGGAGCTGTTTTTT. Protein product: CASSGGQANTGELFF.

V gene TRBV7-2 combines with J gene TRBJ1-3; 9 nucleotides line up with TRBD1. V lost 4 bases and J lost 3; bases outside the gene matches: 4. This CDR3 is built from 15 residues. The germline V gene has CDR1 SGHTA and CDR2 FQGNSA. For the CDR3, the DNA is TGTGCCAGCAGCTGGGACAGGGCCATTGGAAACACCATATATTTT. This translates into CASSWDRAIGNTIYF.

The V and J genes are TRBV2 and TRBJ1-3, with D unclear. Germline values: CDR1 SNHLY, CDR2 FYNNEI. The CDR3 has 14 amino acids. Trimming shortened V by 6 bases and J by 4 bases, and 13 bases separated the two germline ends. The CDR3 protein is CASSVSSFGNTIYF. In nucleotides, the CDR3 is TGTGCCAGCAGCGTCTCAAGCTTCGGAAACACCATATATTTT.

The V call is TRBV27, the J call TRBJ2-7; D is unclear. Per the germline V gene, CDR1 is MNHEY and CDR2 is SMNVEV (reference sequence). Trimming took off 3 bases at V and 3 bases at J, with 9 bases between the two ends. The CDR3 is 13 amino acids. CDR3 bases: TGTGCCAGCAGTTTGGGCAGATTCTACGAGCAGTACTTC. Protein product: CASSLGRFYEQYF.

CDR3 loop: CASSPRTGNTEAFF. The CDR3 DNA reads as TGCGCCAGCAGCCCAAGGACAGGGAACACTGAAGCTTTCTTT. The J gene is TRBJ1-1, the V gene TRBV5-1; 7 positions agree with TRBD1. V gave up 4 bases and J gave up 1 base; unmatched junction bases: 4. Germline lookup yields CDR1 SGHRS and CDR2 YFSETQ. The CDR3 is 14 residues long.

The chain employs TRBV27 and TRBJ2-2; D is possibly TRBD2 (5 bases). The germline CDR1 and CDR2 sequences are MNHEY and SMNVEV (reference sequence). V shed 3 bases and J shed 0 bases, with 5 bases lying between them. The CDR3 length is 14 residues. DNA of the CDR3: TGTGCCAGCAGTTTCGGGACGAACACCGGGGAGCTGTTTTTT. Translating it yields CASSFGTNTGELFF.

The sample holds a few counts of this clone. The CDR3 here is CASSLNRVSNQPQHF. The CDR3 nucleotides are TGTGCCAGCTCCCTTAACAGGGTTAGCAATCAGCCCCAGCATTTT. The V call is TRBV18, the J call TRBJ1-5; TRBD1 might be the D (6 bases). This CDR3 is 15 amino acids long. V was trimmed by 6 bases and J by 0 bases, leaving 12 bases between them. Germline CDR1 is KGHSH and CDR2 is LQKENI.

The chain combines TRBV2 with TRBJ2-3; TRBD2 aligns across 9 bases. Germline-derived CDR1 and CDR2 are SNHLY and FYNNEI. Losses at the gene ends were 5 bases for V and 2 bases for J; bases not matched to a gene: 8. The CDR3 length is 16 residues. The DNA for the CDR3 is TGTGCCAGCAGTAGGGCTAGCGGGACACTCACAGATACGCAGTATTTT. This codes for CASSRASGTLTDTQYF. The whole variable domain, remainder taken from reference TRBV2 and TRBJ2-3, is EPEVTQTPSHQVTQMGQEVILRCVPISNHLYFYWYRQILGQKVEFLVSFYNNEISEKSEIFDDQFSVERPDGSNFTLKIRSTKLEDSAMYFCASSRASGTLTDTQYFGPGTRLTVL.

The rearrangement joins TRBV18 to TRBJ2-3; TRBD2 is a possible D gene (6 bases). Trimming removed 0 bases at V and 2 bases at J, with 18 bases between. This CDR3 comprises 18 residues. Germline V gives CDR1 KGHSH, CDR2 LQKENI. CDR3 sequence reads: CASSPPGTRRWATDTQYF. As DNA, the CDR3 is TGTGCCAGCTCACCACCGGGGACTCGGCGGTGGGCCACAGATACGCAGTATTTT.

CDR3 sequence: CAWRKTGESNQPQHF. The CDR3 DNA is TGTGCCTGGAGGAAGACAGGGGAGAGCAATCAGCCCCAGCATTTT. This chain joins TRBV30 and TRBJ1-5; 8 nucleotides match TRBD1. The CDR3 runs to 15 residues. CDR1 and CDR2 from the germline V gene are GTSNPN and SVGIG (reference sequence). After removal of 3 bases from V and 1 base from J, the junction contained 5 bases not matched to a gene.

The chain recombines TRBV11-2 with TRBJ2-7; TRBD1 aligns across 10 bases. Germline V CDR1 and CDR2: SGHAT, FQNNGV. This CDR3 contains 14 residues. Germline trimming cut 5 bases from V and 3 bases from J; bases unmatched to any gene: 4. This CDR3 reads CASSVGQGIYEQYF. DNA for the CDR3: TGTGCCAGCAGCGTGGGACAGGGGATCTACGAGCAGTACTTC. The full variable domain, its missing parts supplied by reference TRBV11-2 and TRBJ2-7, is EAGVAQSPRYKIIEKRQSVAFWCNPISGHATLYWYQQILGQGPKLLIQFQNNGVVDDSQLPKDRFSAERLKGVDSTLKIQPAKLEDSAVYLCASSVGQGIYEQYFGPGTRLTVT.

This clone has just a few counts. This chain uses TRBV10-1 with TRBJ2-2; D gene ambiguous. Trimming shortened V by 3 bases and J by 6 bases, and 5 bases separated the two germline ends. Germline CDR1 WNHNN, CDR2 SYGVQD (reference sequence). This CDR3 region has 12 residues. The CDR3 sequence: CASSDKPGELFF. Here the CDR3 DNA reads TGCGCCAGCAGTGATAAGCCCGGGGAGCTGTTTTTT.

The chain carries TRBV14 and TRBJ1-1, with 9 bases that match TRBD1. The CDR3 covers 15 residues. Germline CDR1 is SGHDN and CDR2 is FVKESK. J gave up 9 bases and V 1 base, and 9 bases lay outside the gene matches. The CDR3 here is CASSQGKQGAGKAFF. The CDR3 DNA reads TGTGCCAGCAGCCAAGGAAAACAGGGGGCAGGGAAAGCTTTCTTT.